This T cell receptor (beta chain) appears in the sequencing data of a study of breast tumors, draining lymph nodes, adjacent tissues. The study's findings and limits: Tumor TCR diversity was below lymph nodes but above nontumor tissue. The lymph node origin of tumor T cells was framed as consistent with a hypothesis, not demonstrated. Findings are consistent with lymph node origin and intratumoral expansion of most tumor T cells. Luminal-like breast cancer showed significantly greater tumor-nontumor repertoire similarity than basal-like breast cancer did.

Breast cancer patients provided tissue from their axillary draining lymph nodes. In TCRdb, the multiplex PCR reads were re-called with MiXCR into one record per CDR3 protein. The table includes nearly 200,000 distinct CDR3 sequences, approximately 33% detected once. There are many counts of this clonotype. Its target is unknown. Trimming left V 3 bases short and J 0 bases short, with 15 bases between. CDR1 and CDR2 (germline): DFQATT, SNEGSKA (reference sequence). The CDR3 consists of 16 residues. The chain couples TRBV20-1 to TRBJ1-5; the D is unclear. Input material: axillary lymph node tissue. This clonotype originated in a female donor with breast cancer. Some clones in this sample may be carry-over from other donors' samples. The CDR3 region is CSASRYSRHSNQPQHF. CDR3 in DNA: TGCAGTGCTAGTAGGTACTCACGGCATAGCAATCAGCCCCAGCATTTT.